This entry lists 24 T cell receptor beta chains sequenced from one sample in a study of T cell changes during pregnancy in multiple sclerosis. TCRdb keeps only in-frame clones here, not all; method: immunoSEQ multiplex PCR. The table shows some 70,000 clones, with around nine tenths occurring only once. Sequencing was performed on CD8+ T cells from peripheral blood mononuclear cells, taken before pregnancy. Every receptor here comes from a female donor with multiple sclerosis, enrolled in a pregnancy study.

V and J are TRBV5-6 and TRBJ1-2, with D possibly TRBD1 on 5 matching bases. The germline V gene has CDR1 SGHDT and CDR2 YYEEEE. The CDR3 is 14 residues long. Trimming stripped 4 bases from V and 3 bases from J, with 13 bases between. The CDR3 spells CASSSPKGHYGYTF. The CDR3 DNA reads TGTGCCAGCAGCAGCCCAAAGGGGCACTATGGCTACACCTTC.

The CDR3 spells CASSAGLVHAFF. The CDR3 nucleotides are TGTGCCAGCAGTGCCGGGTTAGTTCATGCTTTCTTT. This rearrangement joins TRBV25-1 to TRBJ1-1; D is undetermined. Looked up from germline, CDR1 is MGHDK and CDR2 is SYGVNS. The V gene lost 4 bases and the J gene lost 11 bases, with 14 bases spanning the gap. This CDR3 spans 12 amino acids.

The rearrangement joins TRBV7-9 to TRBJ1-1, with 12 positions matching TRBD1. The CDR3 runs 16 residues. Losses at the gene ends were 5 bases for V and 5 bases for J; bases not matched to a gene: 9. Germline loops: CDR1 SEHNR, CDR2 FQNEAQ (reference sequence). CDR3 in DNA: TGTGCCAGCAGCCCGGGACAGGGGGCGCGTTGGACTGAAGCTTTCTTT. Translated, it gives CASSPGQGARWTEAFF.

This chain connects TRBV27 to TRBJ2-2, with D perhaps TRBD1 (5 bases). With 5 bases removed from V and 6 bases from J, the gap between germline ends came to 13 bases. Germline V lookup: CDR1 MNHEY, CDR2 SMNVEV (reference sequence). The CDR3 runs 14 residues. CDR3 residues: CASSLSQGPGELFF. CDR3 DNA: TGTGCCAGCAGTCTCTCCCAGGGTCCCGGGGAGCTGTTTTTT.

The chain employs TRBV7-9 and TRBJ1-2; D remains unclear. Germline CDR1 reads SEHNR; CDR2 reads FQNEAQ (reference sequence). The CDR3 loop spans 15 amino acids. V lost 1 base and J lost 7, with 16 bases in between. CDR3 coding DNA: TGTGCCAGCAGCTTAGAGGGAGGCGTTGCCTCTGGCTACACCTTC. Translated: CASSLEGGVASGYTF. The full variable domain, with the rest looked up from reference TRBV7-9 and TRBJ1-2, is DTGVSQNPRHKITKRGQNVTFRCDPISEHNRLYWYRQTLGQGPEFLTYFQNEAQLEKSRLLSDRFSAERPKGSFSTLEIQRTEQGDSAMYLCASSLEGGVASGYTFGSGTRLTVV.

V and J are TRBV5-6 and TRBJ2-5; D is undetermined. V was pared by 0 bases and J by 4 bases, with 7 bases between. This CDR3 is built from 13 residues. From germline, CDR1 is SGHDT and CDR2 YYEEEE. The CDR3 spells CASSLGSRETQYF. The CDR3 DNA reads TGTGCCAGCAGCTTGGGGAGTAGAGAGACCCAGTACTTC.

V and J are TRBV15 and TRBJ2-1; weak D call: TRBD2 (6 bases). Per germline, CDR1 LNHNV and CDR2 YYDKDF (reference sequence). Trimming shortened V by 5 bases and J by 3 bases, and 14 bases separated the two germline ends. The CDR3 runs to 15 residues. The CDR3 DNA follows: TGTGCCACCAGCGAGTTGGCGGGAAACTACAATGAGCAGTTCTTC. Its translation is CATSELAGNYNEQFF.

The chain is built from TRBV5-1 and TRBJ2-1; 10 bases fit TRBD2. In germline, CDR1 is SGHRS, CDR2 YFSETQ. This CDR3 is built from 16 residues. The trim removed 5 bases at V and 1 base at J, leaving 6 bases unmatched. The CDR3 nucleotides are TGCGCCAGCAGTCTGATAGCGGGGGGTTCCTACAATGAGCAGTTCTTC. Translation: CASSLIAGGSYNEQFF.

The chain combines TRBV9 with TRBJ2-3, with a tentative D call TRBD2 (5 bases). CDR1 and CDR2 (germline): SGDLS, YYNGEE. Between the trimmed V and J ends, which lost 4 bases and 3 bases, there was a span of 18 bases. The CDR3 sequence is 16 residues long. CDR3 sequence reads: CASSHPTITLTDTQYF. Written as DNA, the CDR3 is TGTGCCAGCAGCCACCCGACTATTACTTTGACAGATACGCAGTATTTT.

CDR3: CASSVVAGDYGYTF. In nucleotides, the CDR3 is TGTGCCAGCAGCGTAGTGGCAGGGGACTATGGCTACACCTTC. This chain joins TRBV9 and TRBJ1-2; a weak D match, TRBD1 (6 bases). Looked up from germline, CDR1 is SGDLS and CDR2 is YYNGEE. The CDR3 is made up of 14 amino acids. Trimming removed 0 bases at V and 3 bases at J, with 9 bases between.

Concerning this clone: One end of the junction fails to match germline, which may point to a read error. Written as DNA, the CDR3 is TGCAGCGTCGAAGTCCCGGGACAGGGGGCGGGGATATCTTTGGCAACTAATGAAAAACTGTTTTTT. Amino acids: CSVEVPGQGAGISLATNEKLFF. The rearrangement links TRBV29-1 to TRBJ1-4; 12 positions agree with TRBD1. The CDR3 is 22 residues long. From germline, CDR1 is SQVTM and CDR2 ANQGSEA.

The chain combines TRBV5-1 with TRBJ1-4; the D gene is possibly TRBD1 (6 bases). The V end lost 4 bases, the J end lost 3 bases, and 13 bases lay between the germline ends. Germline CDR1 SGHRS, CDR2 YFSETQ. This CDR3 comprises 15 residues. CDR3 sequence (DNA): TGCGCCAGCAGCCCCTCAGGGGCAGCTAATGAAAAACTGTTTTTT. Translation gives CASSPSGAANEKLFF.

The chain is built from TRBV19 and TRBJ1-1; D remains ambiguous. V dropped 6 bases and J dropped 1 base, with 18 bases sitting between them. The CDR3 is made up of 16 amino acids. Germline CDR1 LNHDA, CDR2 SQIVND (reference sequence). CDR3 sequence (DNA): TGTGCCAGTAGCCTGGGATGGGCGGGTACGAACACTGAAGCTTTCTTT. This translates into CASSLGWAGTNTEAFF. Based on the CDR3 plus reference TRBV19 and TRBJ1-1, the full variable domain is DGGITQSPKYLFRKEGQNVTLSCEQNLNHDAMYWYRQDPGQGLRLIYYSQIVNDFQKGDIAEGYSVSREKKESFPLTVTSAQKNPTAFYLCASSLGWAGTNTEAFFGQGTRLTVV.

The chain carries TRBV4-1 and TRBJ2-2; D not resolved. This CDR3 is built from 14 residues. V lost 2 bases and J lost 4, with 8 bases in between. Germline V gives CDR1 MGHRA, CDR2 YSYEKL. CDR3 amino acids: CASSQMQRTGELFF. Here the CDR3 DNA reads TGCGCCAGCAGCCAAATGCAGCGCACCGGGGAGCTGTTTTTT.

The chain is built from TRBV27 and TRBJ2-2; TRBD2 agrees at 7 bases. V was clipped by 4 bases and J by 7 bases; unmatched bases: 6. CDR3 length: 14 residues. The V gene's germline CDR1 is MNHEY and CDR2 SMNVEV (reference sequence). The CDR3 coding sequence is TGTGCCAGCAGTTACGAGGGGAGGGGCGGGGAGCTGTTTTTT. Protein sequence: CASSYEGRGGELFF.

This chain links TRBV2 with TRBJ1-5; unclear D gene. Looked up from germline, CDR1 is SNHLY and CDR2 is FYNNEI. Trimming removed 4 bases at V and 6 bases at J, with 13 bases between. This CDR3 region has 14 residues. The CDR3 coding sequence is TGTGCCAGCAGTGTATGGGGAGAGGGTCAGCCCCAGCATTTT. This translates into CASSVWGEGQPQHF. Variable domain in full (rest from reference TRBV2 and TRBJ1-5): EPEVTQTPSHQVTQMGQEVILRCVPISNHLYFYWYRQILGQKVEFLVSFYNNEISEKSEIFDDQFSVERPDGSNFTLKIRSTKLEDSAMYFCASSVWGEGQPQHFGDGTRLSIL.

This chain links TRBV2 with TRBJ2-5; D remains unclear. This CDR3 has 13 residues. From germline, CDR1 is SNHLY and CDR2 FYNNEI. V gave up 6 bases and J gave up 5 bases, with 13 bases separating them. The CDR3 reads CASRGPESETQYF. Here the CDR3 DNA reads TGTGCCAGCAGGGGTCCGGAGTCCGAGACCCAGTACTTC.

Here the CDR3 DNA reads TGCGCCAGCAGTGACGGCCAGGTCGCTTTCTTT. This encodes CASSDGQVAFF. The rearrangement uses TRBV10-1 and TRBJ1-1; no reliable D call. The CDR3 has 11 amino acids. The germline V and J ends were trimmed by 3 bases and 11 bases, with 10 bases remaining between them. CDR1 is WNHNN and CDR2 is SYGVQD in the germline V gene (reference sequence).

The chain links TRBV6-5 to TRBJ2-7; no clear D gene. The V gene lost 2 bases and the J gene lost 3 bases, with 8 bases spanning the gap. In germline, CDR1 is MNHEY, CDR2 SVGAGI. CDR3 length equals 13 residues. The CDR3 sequence is CASSYRESYEQYF. CDR3 DNA: TGTGCCAGCAGTTACCGCGAGAGCTACGAGCAGTACTTC.

The chain uses TRBV4-1 and TRBJ1-5; D is ambiguous. Germline values: CDR1 MGHRA, CDR2 YSYEKL. CDR3 length: 15 amino acids. Trimming pared 0 bases from V and 7 bases from J, leaving 13 bases between. The CDR3 protein is CASSQEYLTVQPQHF. CDR3 bases: TGCGCCAGCAGCCAAGAGTACCTAACAGTGCAGCCCCAGCATTTT.

The V call is TRBV9, the J call TRBJ1-6; no firm D call. This CDR3 spans 12 amino acids. In germline, CDR1 is SGDLS, CDR2 YYNGEE. The ends were cut back, 1 base at V and 7 bases at J, with 3 bases in the middle. The CDR3 nucleotides are TGTGCCAGCAGCGTACAAAATTCACCCCTCCACTTT. Its translation is CASSVQNSPLHF.

The J gene is TRBJ2-5, the V gene TRBV11-2, with D unresolved. The V gene lost 3 bases and the J gene lost 3 bases, with 14 bases spanning the gap. This CDR3 has 15 residues. Germline V CDR1 and CDR2: SGHAT, FQNNGV. CDR3 in DNA: TGTGCCAGCAGCTTCCCGAATACAGACGAAGAGACCCAGTACTTC. It is translated as CASSFPNTDEETQYF.

The rearrangement links TRBV9 to TRBJ2-2; D might be TRBD2 (7 bases). CDR1 SGDLS and CDR2 YYNGEE come from the germline V gene. Deletions cut 0 bases from V and 3 bases from J, with 15 bases between. The CDR3 sequence is 17 residues long. CDR3 sequence: CASSVVGGGSHTGELFF. The CDR3 coding sequence is TGTGCCAGCAGCGTAGTAGGGGGGGGCTCCCACACCGGGGAGCTGTTTTTT.

The count of this clone is one. The CDR3 DNA follows: TGTGCCAGCAGTGACCAACTAGCGCGGGGGGACATTCAGTACTTC. Encoded protein: CASSDQLARGDIQYF. The chain joins TRBV2 to TRBJ2-4; 8 bases agree with TRBD2. The J segment lost 8 bases and the V segment lost 3 bases, leaving 9 bases of the junction unmatched. Germline V gives CDR1 SNHLY, CDR2 FYNNEI. The CDR3 totals 15 residues.